The 8 T cell receptor beta chains listed next were all sequenced from one sample in a study of memory B cells and T cells in multiple sclerosis. After stimulus-free culture, autoproliferating CFSE-dim and non-proliferating CFSE-high T cells were sequenced separately. 40 million to 50 million CFSE-labeled PBMCs were cultured less than eight days unstimulated, then replicate wells were pooled. No antigen is known for these receptors. Sequencing used immunoSEQ multiplex PCR; TCRdb keeps in-frame clones, though not all of them. Of approximately 12,000 clones in the sample, roughly four fifths were seen once. Material for sequencing was PBMCs from blood kept in culture. The receptor set was obtained from a human donor with multiple sclerosis.

The chain has TRBV5-1 and TRBJ1-3; D remains unclear. CDR1 and CDR2 (germline): SGHRS, YFSETQ. With 4 bases removed from V and 4 bases from J, the gap between germline ends came to 3 bases. This CDR3 has 11 amino acids. CDR3 region: CASSQGNTIYF. The CDR3 DNA reads TGCGCCAGCAGCCAGGGAAACACCATATATTTT. Based on the CDR3 plus reference TRBV5-1 and TRBJ1-3, the full variable domain is KAGVTQTPRYLIKTRGQQVTLSCSPISGHRSVSWYQQTPGQGLQFLFEYFSETQRNKGNFPGRFSGRQFSNSRSEMNVSTLELGDSALYLCASSQGNTIYFGEGSWLTVV.

The chain carries TRBV7-8 and TRBJ2-7, with 12 bases identical to TRBD2. The trim removed 5 bases at V and 3 bases at J, leaving 11 bases unmatched. CDR1 is SGHVS and CDR2 is FQNEAQ in the germline V gene. The CDR3 totals 17 residues. The CDR3 protein is CASSPRETSGSGYEQYF. The CDR3 bases are TGTGCCAGCAGCCCAAGAGAGACTAGCGGGAGTGGCTACGAGCAGTACTTC.

The chain combines TRBV5-6 with TRBJ2-1, with D unclear. Per germline, CDR1 SGHDT and CDR2 YYEEEE. V lost 5 bases and J lost 5, with 11 bases in between. The CDR3 contains 13 residues. CDR3 in amino acids: CASSPHLDNEQFF. The CDR3 DNA reads as TGTGCCAGCAGTCCCCATTTGGACAATGAGCAGTTCTTC.

This clone was detected once. This chain joins TRBV5-1 and TRBJ2-5; the match to TRBD1 covers 8 bases. This CDR3 contains 16 residues. The germline CDR1 and CDR2 sequences are SGHRS and YFSETQ. V lost 1 base, J lost 3 bases, and 8 bases stayed unmatched. CDR3 nucleotides: TGCGCCAGCAGCTTGTCTGGACAGGGCGGGGAAGAGACCCAGTACTTC. Protein: CASSLSGQGGEETQYF.

This sequence joins TRBV6-1 and TRBJ1-5, with a possible D match to TRBD1 (5 bases). The CDR3 is 13 amino acids. Germline CDR1 reads MNHNS; CDR2 reads SASEGT. V was trimmed by 11 bases and J by 10 bases, leaving 21 bases between them. The CDR3 loop is CACDSAKDLPQHF. DNA for the CDR3: TGTGCCTGCGACAGTGCCAAAGATTTACCCCAGCATTTT.

This clone has more than one count but fewer than ten. The chain couples TRBV10-2 to TRBJ2-3; D is unclear. V was clipped by 2 bases and J by 0 bases, with 6 bases between them. The length of the CDR3 is 14 residues. Per germline, CDR1 WSHSY and CDR2 SAAADI. This chain's CDR3 is CASSETRSTDTQYF. CDR3 sequence (DNA): TGCGCCAGCAGTGAGACGCGGAGCACAGATACGCAGTATTTT.

This chain connects TRBV9 to TRBJ2-5, with 9 bases matching TRBD1. The V gene's germline CDR1 is SGDLS and CDR2 YYNGEE. The V gene end was trimmed by 9 bases and the J gene end by 4 bases; junction bases not matched to a gene: 7. CDR3 length: 13 amino acids. The CDR3 region has the DNA TGTGCCAACCTACAGGGGGCCTTAGAGACCCAGTACTTC. This encodes CANLQGALETQYF.

This chain links TRBV27 with TRBJ2-3, with 8 positions matching TRBD1. After removal of 6 bases from V and 0 bases from J, the junction contained 5 bases not matched to a gene. The germline V gene has CDR1 MNHEY and CDR2 SMNVEV (reference sequence). The CDR3 extends over 15 amino acids. The CDR3 sequence: CASRIRGPSTDTQYF. DNA of the CDR3: TGTGCCAGCAGGATCAGGGGGCCTAGCACAGATACGCAGTATTTT.